This is a list of T cell receptor beta chains from one sample in a study of spatial heterogeneity in lung cancer. TCRdb re-called the 5' RACE reads through MiXCR, storing one row per CDR3 protein. In the table there are some 25,000 distinct CDR3 sequences, less than 6% of which are singletons. This material consisted of PBMCs, taken at surgery. The receptors derive from a male donor with early-stage non-small cell lung cancer. Both conserved end residues are part of each CDR3. A D gene is named only where the DNA matches it firmly. The size field reads once, few, many or a size class.

j_gene | abundance | v_gene | d_gene | len | CDR3nt | CDR3aa
TRBJ2-5 | many | TRBV5-1 | . | 12 | TGCGCCAGCAGCTTCTCCGGGGAGACCCAGTACTTC | CASSFSGETQYF
TRBJ1-5 | many | TRBV6-1 | . | 13 | TGTGCCAGCAGTCCACAGAGCAATCAGCCCCAGCATTTT | CASSPQSNQPQHF
TRBJ2-3 | many | TRBV5-1 | TRBD2 | 17 | TGCGCCAGCAGCTTGGAGGGGACTAGCGGGAGAACAGATACGCAGTATTTT | CASSLEGTSGRTDTQYF
TRBJ2-5 | many | TRBV29-1 | . | 12 | TGCAGCGTTCCGTGGGGTCAAGAGACCCAGTACTTC | CSVPWGQETQYF
TRBJ1-5 | medium-sized | TRBV2 | . | 13 | TGTGCCAGCAGATCAAGGGAAGATCAGCCCCAGCATTTT | CASRSREDQPQHF
TRBJ2-6 | few | TRBV5-1 | TRBD1 | 19 | TGCGCCAGCAGCTTGGGAGGGGGCGCAGTAGGTCGTGGGGCCAACGTCCTGACTTTC | CASSLGGGAVGRGANVLTF
TRBJ2-1 | many | TRBV6-5 | TRBD2 | 16 | TGTGCCAGCAGTTGGACGACTAGCGGGAGGGGCTATGAGCAGTTCTTC | CASSWTTSGRGYEQFF
TRBJ2-1 | many | TRBV18 | . | 13 | TGTGCCAGCTCACCAGAGACAGGCGGTGAGCAGTTCTTC | CASSPETGGEQFF
TRBJ2-7 | many | TRBV25-1 | TRBD1 | 14 | TGTGCCAGCAGTGTAAGAGAGGGGGCGAGGGAGCAGTACTTC | CASSVREGAREQYF
TRBJ2-5 | many | TRBV27 | . | 15 | TGTGCCAGCAGTAACAAGGGACTGCCCGAAGAGACCCAGTACTTC | CASSNKGLPEETQYF
TRBJ2-7 | many | TRBV6-1 | . | 14 | TGTGCCAAAGAAGGGTGGGGTCGGAACTACGAGCAGTACTTC | CAKEGWGRNYEQYF
TRBJ2-3 | many | TRBV6-6 | . | 14 | TGTGCCAGCAGTCCCCTAAGGGAGGCAGATACGCAGTATTTT | CASSPLREADTQYF
TRBJ1-1 | many | TRBV20-1 | . | 13 | TGCAGTGCCGACTGGCAGATGAACACTGAAGCTTTCTTT | CSADWQMNTEAFF
TRBJ2-3 | many | TRBV6-5 | TRBD2 | 17 | TGTGCCAGCAGGGGGGCCGGGGTAGCGGGGACTCCAGATACGCAGTATTTT | CASRGAGVAGTPDTQYF
TRBJ1-1 | many | TRBV5-1 | . | 13 | TGCGCCAGCAGCTTGGACAGAAAACTTGAAGCTTTCTTT | CASSLDRKLEAFF
TRBJ2-6 | many | TRBV7-9 | . | 14 | TGTGCCAGCACCTTGGGTGCCGGGGCCAACGTCCTGACTTTC | CASTLGAGANVLTF
TRBJ2-7 | many | TRBV6-5 | TRBD1 | 15 | TGTGCCAGCAGTACTTCCGGGACAGGGATCCACGAGCAGTACTTC | CASSTSGTGIHEQYF
TRBJ2-7 | many | TRBV5-1 | TRBD1 | 13 | TGCGCCAGCAGCTGGGACAGCACTGGTGAGCAGTACTTC | CASSWDSTGEQYF
TRBJ2-3 | many | TRBV11-2 | TRBD2 | 15 | TGTGCCAGCAGCTCTAGCGGAACTAGCACAGATACGCAGTATTTT | CASSSSGTSTDTQYF
TRBJ2-7 | many | TRBV29-1 | . | 13 | TGCAGCGTTGGTTCAGGCATTGCCTACGAGCAGTACTTC | CSVGSGIAYEQYF
TRBJ2-5 | many | TRBV24-1 | . | 13 | TGTGCCACCAGTCGGCCAGGTGGGGAGACCCAGTACTTC | CATSRPGGETQYF
TRBJ1-1 | many | TRBV29-1 | TRBD1 | 12 | TGCAGCACCCGGACAGGGGACACTGAAGCTTTCTTT | CSTRTGDTEAFF
TRBJ1-5 | medium-sized | TRBV28 | . | 11 | TGTGCCAGCAGTGGCAATCAGCCCCAGCATTTT | CASSGNQPQHF
TRBJ1-1 | many | TRBV4-2 | TRBD1 | 15 | TGTGCCAGCAGCCAACCCGGGACAGGCCCAGGTGAAGCTTTCTTT | CASSQPGTGPGEAFF
TRBJ1-2 | many | TRBV28 | . | 13 | TGTGCCAGCAGTTTGTATCAGGTTGGTGCGTGGACCTTC | CASSLYQVGAWTF
TRBJ2-2 | many | TRBV20-1 | TRBD1 | 14 | TGCAGTGCGCCCGACAGGGCTACGGCCGGGGAGCTGTTTTTT | CSAPDRATAGELFF
TRBJ2-2 | many | TRBV4-2 | TRBD2 | 16 | TGTGCCAGCAGCCCCAGACTAGCGGGGGACACCGGGGAGCTGTTTTTT | CASSPRLAGDTGELFF
TRBJ2-2 | many | TRBV7-2 | . | 14 | TGTGCCAGCAGCCCCACTTACGGCACCGGGGAGCTGTTTTTT | CASSPTYGTGELFF
TRBJ2-5 | few | TRBV3-1 | TRBD2 | 13 | TGTGCCAGCAGCCACCGGGGGGGGGAGACCCAGTACTTC | CASSHRGGETQYF
TRBJ2-3 | medium-sized | TRBV29-1 | TRBD2 | 14 | TGCAGCGTTGAGCTAGCGGGGGTCACAGATACGCAGTATTTT | CSVELAGVTDTQYF